Described below is a single TCR beta chain sequence and its context. The data stem from a study of blood T cell repertoires in COVID-19. As for the study in general: Sites across the United States, Italy and Spain contributed samples from acute and convalescent COVID-19. T cells, B-cell-depleted T cells, or PBMCs supplied cDNA or gDNA.

In the study's own analysis: Estimation of nucleated cell counts relied on the amplification of reference gene primers. Data came from immunoSEQ multiplex PCR; TCRdb stores just in-frame clones and leaves some out. The V and J calls and clone size come from that table; D and trimming were worked out from the DNA. The sample consists of about 180,000 clones, 80% to 90% of them appearing once. The clonotype was recovered from a man aged 50 to 59 with active or convalescent COVID-19. Input material: peripheral blood.

The chain's CDR3 is CASSQVQLSSYEQYF. The CDR3 nucleotides are TGTGCCAGCAGCCAAGTCCAGTTAAGCTCCTACGAGCAGTACTTC. The chain joins TRBV3-1 (or the pseudogene TRBV3-2) to TRBJ2-7; no clear D. Germline CDR1 is LGHDT and CDR2 is YNNKEL (reference sequence). Trimming removed 1 base from V and 0 bases from J, with 10 bases in between. This CDR3 spans 15 amino acids.